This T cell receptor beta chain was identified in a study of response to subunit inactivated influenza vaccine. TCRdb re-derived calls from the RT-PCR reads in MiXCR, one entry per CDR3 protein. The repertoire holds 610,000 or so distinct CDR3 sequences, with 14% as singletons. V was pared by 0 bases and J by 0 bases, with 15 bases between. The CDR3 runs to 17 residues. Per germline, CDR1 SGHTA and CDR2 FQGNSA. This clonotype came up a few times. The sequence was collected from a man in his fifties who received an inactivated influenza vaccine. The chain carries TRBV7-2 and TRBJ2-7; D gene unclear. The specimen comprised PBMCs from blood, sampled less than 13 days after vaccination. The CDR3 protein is CASSLALSDVDSYEQYF. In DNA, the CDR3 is TGTGCCAGCAGCTTAGCGCTTAGTGACGTAGACTCCTACGAGCAGTACTTC.